This T cell receptor (beta chain) was identified during a study of regulatory T cells in long-lasting Graves disease. Whole-study findings and limits: With persistent disease, TRBV28, TRBJ1-2 and TRBJ2-5 were the favored segments.

V lost 1 base and J lost 1, with 10 bases in between. The CDR3 runs to 14 residues. The V gene's germline CDR1 is DFQATT and CDR2 SNEGSKA (reference sequence). According to the study, TCR beta libraries were built with iRepertoire HTBI primers and CDR3-region Arm-PCR. TCRdb redid the calling of the multiplex PCR reads with MiXCR, one entry per CDR3 protein. The profile covers 350,000 to 550,000 distinct CDR3 sequences, with 12% to 15% appearing a single time and around a sixth taken by the ten largest. This clonotype was recorded many times. Its antigen is as yet unknown. Noted time point: newly diagnosed GD, antithyroid drugs for less than 3 months. PBMC RNA was the source of the TCR library. These data were also filed under a second study, of T cells in Graves' hyperthyroidism and ophthalmopathy.

The rearrangement joins TRBV20-1 to TRBJ1-1, with a tentative D call TRBD1 (5 bases). Sequenced here: peripheral blood mononuclear cells (PBMCs), sampled at new diagnosis, from a patient treated with antithyroid drugs. This TCR was sampled from a woman in her 50s with Graves disease. The CDR3: CSARGGRANTEAFF. DNA for the CDR3: TGCAGTGCTAGAGGAGGCAGGGCGAACACTGAAGCTTTCTTT.